The rows below give T cell receptor beta chains drawn from one sample of a study of blood T cells in healthy people across ages. TCRdb fed the 5' RACE reads into MiXCR, producing one record per CDR3 protein. This repertoire shows more than 1,400,000 distinct CDR3 sequences, about 40% found once; its top ten account for less than 8%. Sequenced material: blood. The source is a young woman in good health. Both conserved end residues are part of each CDR3. The order of the fields is D gene, clone size, J gene, V gene, CDR3 protein, CDR3 DNA. A D gene is named only where the DNA matches it firmly. Size is omitted from some rows. Given values are once, few, many or a class for expanded clones.

-	-	TRBJ2-5	TRBV6-1	CASSEAGGLVVNEQYF	TGTGCCAGCAGTGAAGCGGGGGGATTAGTGGTCAATGAGCAGTACTTC
TRBD2	many	TRBJ2-7	TRBV20-1	CSARLAGGYYEQYF	TGCAGTGCGAGACTAGCGGGAGGGTATTACGAGCAGTACTTC
-	-	TRBJ2-7	TRBV3-1	CASSLNTPPASYEQYF	TGTGCCAGCAGCCTCAATACACCCCCGGCCTCCTACGAGCAGTACTTC
-	-	TRBJ1-2	TRBV7-6	CASSLADGIAEGYTF	TGTGCCAGCAGCTTAGCGGACGGCATCGCCGAGGGCTACACCTTC
TRBD1	few	TRBJ2-7	TRBV5-5	CASSAGQGFAYEQYF	TGTGCCAGCAGCGCGGGACAGGGGTTTGCCTACGAGCAGTACTTC
-	few	TRBJ2-3	TRBV27	CASSFRGSSTDTQYF	TGTGCCAGCAGTTTCCGGGGCTCTAGCACAGATACGCAGTATTTT
-	-	TRBJ1-4	TRBV20-1	CSGSHTGSRLFF	TGCAGTGGCAGCCATACAGGGTCAAGACTGTTTTTT
-	-	TRBJ1-2	TRBV25-1	CASSEWRDRRDEGYTF	TGTGCCAGCAGTGAATGGCGCGACAGACGGGACGAAGGCTACACCTTC
-	-	TRBJ1-1	TRBV29-1	CSVGGPWEGTEAFF	TGCAGCGTTGGGGGGCCCTGGGAGGGAACTGAAGCTTTCTTT
TRBD2	-	TRBJ2-7	TRBV10-3	CAISESTQTSGLHEQYF	TGTGCCATCAGTGAGTCGACTCAGACTAGCGGGCTACACGAGCAGTACTTC
TRBD1	-	TRBJ2-1	TRBV11-2	CASFGTGKNEQFF	TGTGCCAGCTTCGGGACAGGGAAGAATGAGCAGTTCTTC
-	-	TRBJ1-6	TRBV11-2	CASSLRRGNSPLHF	TGTGCCAGCAGCTTACGCAGGGGTAATTCACCCCTCCACTTT
-	many	TRBJ2-5	TRBV10-3	CAISDQGETQYF	TGTGCCATCAGTGACCAAGGGGAGACCCAGTACTTC
-	few	TRBJ2-1	TRBV5-1	CASSLDSGLEQFF	TGCGCCAGCAGCTTGGACAGCGGGCTTGAGCAGTTCTTC
TRBD2	-	TRBJ2-2	TRBV11-3	CANSSVTTSGRGLNAGELFF	TGTGCCAACAGCTCAGTTACAACTAGCGGGAGAGGTCTTAATGCCGGGGAGCTGTTTTTT
TRBD2	-	TRBJ2-3	TRBV2	CASSVLPSGTDTQYF	TGTGCCAGCAGTGTATTGCCTAGCGGTACAGATACGCAGTATTTT
-	few	TRBJ1-4	TRBV7-9	CASSLGTNNEKLFF	TGTGCCAGCAGCTTAGGGACAAATAATGAAAAACTGTTTTTT
-	-	TRBJ1-2	TRBV6-1	CASNGDGDGYTF	TGTGCCAGCAATGGAGATGGGGATGGCTACACCTTC
-	-	TRBJ2-3	TRBV14	CASSRNYYTDTQYF	TGTGCCAGCAGCCGAAACTACTACACAGATACGCAGTATTTT
-	-	TRBJ2-5	TRBV12-3/TRBV12-4	CASSNTALQETQYF	TGTGCCAGCAGCAATACAGCTCTCCAAGAGACCCAGTACTTC
-	-	TRBJ1-1	TRBV19	CASSISGGSGAEAFF	TGTGCCAGTAGTATCTCGGGGGGCTCGGGAGCTGAAGCTTTCTTT
-	-	TRBJ2-1	TRBV27	CASSSDLAYNEQFF	TGTGCCAGCAGTTCGGACCTGGCGTACAATGAGCAGTTCTTC
TRBD2	-	TRBJ2-4	TRBV20-1	CSGSPGGAKNIQYF	TGCAGTGGCAGCCCGGGAGGAGCCAAAAACATTCAGTACTTC
TRBD2	once	TRBJ2-2	TRBV6-6	CASIAGHNTGELFF	TGTGCCAGCATAGCGGGACACAACACCGGGGAGCTGTTTTTT
TRBD2	-	TRBJ2-3	TRBV7-8	CASSLETSGRDTQYF	TGTGCCAGCAGCTTAGAAACTAGCGGGAGGGATACGCAGTATTTT
-	-	TRBJ1-2	TRBV6-1	CASTPPLGSHYGYTF	TGTGCCAGCACCCCCCCGCTAGGATCGCACTATGGCTACACCTTC
-	-	TRBJ2-7	TRBV4-1	CASSQDNGYEQYF	TGCGCCAGCAGCCAAGATAATGGCTACGAGCAGTACTTC
TRBD2	-	TRBJ2-5	TRBV15	CATSRDWGGLETQYF	TGTGCCACCAGCAGAGATTGGGGGGGATTGGAGACCCAGTACTTC
-	few	TRBJ2-1	TRBV9	CASSVARGVDEQFF	TGTGCCAGCAGCGTAGCTAGAGGAGTGGATGAGCAGTTCTTC
TRBD2	few	TRBJ2-7	TRBV20-1	CSAVRLAGVGYEQYF	TGCAGTGCTGTTAGACTAGCGGGAGTAGGATACGAGCAGTACTTC
TRBD1	few	TRBJ1-4	TRBV7-9	CASSLAQGTGASNEKLFF	TGTGCCAGCAGCTTAGCGCAAGGGACAGGGGCATCAAATGAAAAACTGTTTTTT
TRBD1	-	TRBJ1-2	TRBV6-1	CASSVDRGSGYTF	TGTGCCAGCAGTGTTGACAGGGGTAGTGGCTACACCTTC
TRBD2	-	TRBJ2-1	TRBV5-4	CASTLGGSAISYNEQFF	TGTGCCAGCACCCTCGGGGGGAGCGCCATTTCCTACAATGAGCAGTTCTTC
-	-	TRBJ2-3	TRBV20-1	CSAPDYKTDTQYF	TGCAGTGCTCCGGACTATAAGACAGATACGCAGTATTTT
TRBD1	once	TRBJ2-4	TRBV6-5	CASGYDRDRQYF	TGTGCCAGCGGTTACGACCGGGACAGGCAGTACTTC
-	-	TRBJ2-5	TRBV7-8	CASSLGPGRETQYF	TGTGCCAGCAGCTTAGGACCTGGGCGGGAGACCCAGTACTTC
-	few	TRBJ2-7	TRBV6-6	CASSGRASYEQYF	TGTGCCAGCAGTGGAAGGGCCTCCTACGAGCAGTACTTC
-	-	TRBJ2-5	TRBV11-2	CVSSLDPETQYF	TGTGTCAGCAGCTTAGATCCGGAGACCCAGTACTTC
-	once	TRBJ1-2	TRBV9	CASSVEIGQAYGYTF	TGTGCCAGCAGCGTAGAAATTGGGCAGGCATATGGCTACACCTTC
TRBD2	-	TRBJ2-3	TRBV4-2	CASSQAGTSGRATADTQYF	TGTGCCAGCAGCCAAGCCGGGACTAGCGGGAGGGCGACCGCAGATACGCAGTATTTT
-	few	TRBJ1-1	TRBV29-1	CSVEGQKNTEAFF	TGCAGCGTTGAAGGGCAGAAGAACACTGAAGCTTTCTTT
-	-	TRBJ2-7	TRBV4-2	CASSQGAAKSYEQYF	TGTGCCAGCAGCCAAGGCGCAGCAAAATCCTACGAGCAGTACTTC
-	once	TRBJ2-2	TRBV7-9	CASSLFRPNTGELFF	TGTGCCAGCAGCTTATTCCGCCCGAACACCGGGGAGCTGTTTTTT
TRBD2	few	TRBJ2-1	TRBV7-9	CAIDLGLAGTNNYNEQFF	TGTGCCATCGACCTGGGGCTAGCGGGGACGAACAACTACAATGAGCAGTTCTTC
TRBD1	few	TRBJ1-2	TRBV12-3/TRBV12-4	CASRRQGSPNGYTF	TGTGCCAGCAGGCGACAGGGTTCGCCGAATGGCTACACCTTC
TRBD2	few	TRBJ2-1	TRBV25-1	CASSELSSGSSYNEQFF	TGTGCCAGCAGTGAGCTATCTAGCGGGAGTTCCTACAATGAGCAGTTCTTC
-	-	TRBJ2-1	TRBV20-1	CSARVSSINSYNEQFF	TGCAGTGCTAGAGTTTCTAGCATAAACTCCTACAATGAGCAGTTCTTC
TRBD2	once	TRBJ2-7	TRBV6-1	CASSLTGTSGNEQYF	TGTGCCAGCAGTTTAACCGGGACTAGCGGGAACGAGCAGTACTTC
TRBD1	-	TRBJ2-3	TRBV11-2	CASSPDRGPDTQYF	TGTGCCAGCAGCCCGGACAGGGGCCCAGATACGCAGTATTTT
TRBD2	many	TRBJ2-1	TRBV7-9	CASSPPSRLAGPSYNEQFF	TGTGCCAGCAGCCCCCCATCAAGACTAGCGGGGCCCTCCTACAATGAGCAGTTCTTC
-	few	TRBJ2-1	TRBV3-1	CASSPGWRGPAYNEQFF	TGTGCCAGCAGCCCAGGTTGGCGGGGGCCTGCCTACAATGAGCAGTTCTTC
TRBD2	-	TRBJ2-1	TRBV14	CASSQDVASGANEQFF	TGTGCCAGCAGCCAAGATGTGGCTAGCGGGGCAAATGAGCAGTTCTTC
-	few	TRBJ1-2	TRBV9	CASSVADGNYGYTF	TGTGCCAGCAGCGTAGCTGACGGGAACTATGGCTACACCTTC
-	few	TRBJ2-7	TRBV12-3/TRBV12-4	CASSLGALSSYEQYF	TGTGCCAGCAGTTTAGGGGCCTTGAGCTCCTACGAGCAGTACTTC
TRBD2	-	TRBJ2-3	TRBV11-3	CASSPSPGLAGAEVDTQYF	TGTGCCAGCAGCCCAAGCCCCGGACTAGCGGGAGCGGAGGTAGATACGCAGTATTTT
-	-	TRBJ2-2	TRBV10-3	CAISTPDSTTGELFF	TGTGCCATCAGCACCCCCGACAGTACCACCGGGGAGCTGTTTTTT
TRBD1	few	TRBJ2-7	TRBV7-2	CASSATWDRGNGYEQYF	TGTGCCAGCAGCGCCACTTGGGACAGGGGGAATGGCTACGAGCAGTACTTC
-	few	TRBJ2-1	TRBV7-3	CASSFSTTGDEQFF	TGTGCCAGCAGCTTCTCTACCACTGGGGATGAGCAGTTCTTC
-	-	TRBJ1-6	TRBV12-3/TRBV12-4	CASSSRNTSSYNSPLHF	TGTGCCAGCAGTTCCAGGAATACCAGCTCCTATAATTCACCCCTCCACTTT